The rows below give T cell receptor beta chains drawn from one sample of a study of memory CD4+ T cells and cytomegalovirus serostatus. Profiling relied on immunoSEQ multiplex PCR, and the TCRdb table lists in-frame clones only, not all of them. This table has 85,000 to 100,000 clones, 80% appearing once. Specimen: memory CD4+ T cells from blood. These receptors were collected from an adult in good health and CMV-seropositive. CDR3s include the opening cysteine and the closing phenylalanine or tryptophan. D genes are given only for firm matches. Rows give clone size only sometimes, using once, few, many, or a class for an expanded clone.

V: TRBV5-1; size: NA; D: NA; J: TRBJ2-7; CDR3: CASSLSGDSLEQYF; DNA: TGCGCCAGCAGCTTGTCCGGGGACTCCCTGGAGCAGTACTTC
V: TRBV5-8; size: NA; D: TRBD1; J: TRBJ1-4; CDR3: CASSLGTDYNEKLFF; DNA: TGTGCCAGCAGCCTTGGGACAGACTATAATGAAAAACTGTTTTTT
V: TRBV28; size: NA; D: NA; J: TRBJ1-5; CDR3: CASRTARWAQHF; DNA: TGTGCCAGCAGGACGGCCCGATGGGCCCAGCATTTT
V: TRBV10-3; size: few; D: NA; J: TRBJ1-5; CDR3: CAISGKNQPQHF; DNA: TGTGCCATCAGCGGGAAAAATCAGCCCCAGCATTTT
V: TRBV5-1; size: NA; D: NA; J: TRBJ2-5; CDR3: CASSWGQGETQYF; DNA: TGCGCCAGCAGCTGGGGACAAGGGGAGACCCAGTACTTC
V: TRBV5-4; size: NA; D: TRBD2; J: TRBJ2-1; CDR3: CASTWGGGNYNEQFF; DNA: TGTGCCAGCACCTGGGGCGGGGGGAACTACAATGAGCAGTTCTTC
V: TRBV6-6; size: NA; D: TRBD2; J: TRBJ2-3; CDR3: CASKLAGVTDTQYF; DNA: TGTGCCAGCAAACTAGCGGGAGTCACAGATACGCAGTATTTT
V: TRBV6-6; size: NA; D: NA; J: TRBJ1-1; CDR3: CASSYRLGDNTEAFF; DNA: TGTGCCAGCAGTTACAGGTTAGGGGACAACACTGAAGCTTTCTTT
V: TRBV6-1; size: NA; D: NA; J: TRBJ2-7; CDR3: CASTDMSPYEQYF; DNA: TGTGCCAGCACTGACATGTCTCCCTACGAGCAGTACTTC
V: TRBV6-5; size: NA; D: TRBD1; J: TRBJ2-7; CDR3: CASNRQGGYEQYF; DNA: TGTGCCAGCAACCGACAGGGGGGCTACGAGCAGTACTTC
V: TRBV7-8; size: NA; D: NA; J: TRBJ2-1; CDR3: CASSPGGPRQFF; DNA: TGTGCCAGCAGCCCAGGAGGACCAAGGCAGTTCTTC
V: TRBV9; size: NA; D: TRBD1; J: TRBJ2-1; CDR3: CASSKTGGKYNEQFF; DNA: TGTGCCAGCAGCAAGACAGGGGGCAAGTACAATGAGCAGTTCTTC
V: TRBV7-2; size: few; D: NA; J: TRBJ2-7; CDR3: CASSPLGGDEQYF; DNA: TGTGCCAGCAGCCCCCTGGGGGGAGACGAGCAGTACTTC
V: TRBV7-9; size: NA; D: NA; J: TRBJ2-2; CDR3: CASAGAGELFF; DNA: TGTGCCAGCGCCGGGGCCGGGGAGCTGTTTTTT
V: TRBV4-1; size: NA; D: NA; J: TRBJ1-2; CDR3: CASSQGSAGQDGYTF; DNA: TGCGCCAGCAGCCAAGGTAGCGCAGGGCAGGATGGCTACACCTTC
V: TRBV5-1; size: NA; D: TRBD1; J: TRBJ2-2; CDR3: CASDSGTGNTGELFF; DNA: TGCGCCAGCGACTCCGGGACAGGGAACACCGGGGAGCTGTTTTTT